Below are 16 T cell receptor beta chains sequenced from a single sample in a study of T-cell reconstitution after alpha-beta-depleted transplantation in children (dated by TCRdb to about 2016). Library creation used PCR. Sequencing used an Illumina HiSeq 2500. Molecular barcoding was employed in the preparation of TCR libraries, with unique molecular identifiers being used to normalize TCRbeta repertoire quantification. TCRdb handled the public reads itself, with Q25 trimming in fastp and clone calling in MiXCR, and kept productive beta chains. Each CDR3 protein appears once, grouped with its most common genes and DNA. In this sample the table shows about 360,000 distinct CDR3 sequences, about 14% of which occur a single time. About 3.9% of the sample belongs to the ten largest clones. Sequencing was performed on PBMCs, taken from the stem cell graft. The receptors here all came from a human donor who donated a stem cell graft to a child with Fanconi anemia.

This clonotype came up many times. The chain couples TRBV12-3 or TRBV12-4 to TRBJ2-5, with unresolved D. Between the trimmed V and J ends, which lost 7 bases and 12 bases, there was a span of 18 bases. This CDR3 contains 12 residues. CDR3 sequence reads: CASTPGGTVKYF. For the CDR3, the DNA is TGTGCCAGCACACCCGGTGGTACTGTAAAGTACTTC.

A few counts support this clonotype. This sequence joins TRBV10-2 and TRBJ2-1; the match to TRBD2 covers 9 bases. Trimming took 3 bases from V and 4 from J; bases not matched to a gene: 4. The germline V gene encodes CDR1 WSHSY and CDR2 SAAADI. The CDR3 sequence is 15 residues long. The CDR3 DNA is TGCGCCAGCAGTGACCTAGCGGGGCGATACAATGAGCAGTTCTTC. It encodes CASSDLAGRYNEQFF.

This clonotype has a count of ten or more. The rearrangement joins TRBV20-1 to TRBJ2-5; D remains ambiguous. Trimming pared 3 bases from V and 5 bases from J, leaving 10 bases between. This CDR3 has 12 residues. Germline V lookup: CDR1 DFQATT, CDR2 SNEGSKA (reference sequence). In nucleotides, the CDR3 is TGCAGTGCTAGTGGTGCCGACGAGACCCAGTACTTC. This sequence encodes CSASGADETQYF.

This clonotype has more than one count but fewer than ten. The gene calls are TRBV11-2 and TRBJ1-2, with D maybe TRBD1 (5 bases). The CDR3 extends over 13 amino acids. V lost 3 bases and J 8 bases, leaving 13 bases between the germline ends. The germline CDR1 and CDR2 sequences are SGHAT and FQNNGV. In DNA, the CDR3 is TGTGCCAGCAGCTTGTCCAGGGTGAAAGGCTACACCTTC. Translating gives CASSLSRVKGYTF.

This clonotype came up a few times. The DNA of the CDR3 is TGTGCCAGCAGCGCCTTACAGGGGAGGGGAAACACCATATATTTT. It is translated as CASSALQGRGNTIYF. The gene calls are TRBV7-2 and TRBJ1-3; 7 nucleotides align to TRBD1. CDR3 length: 15 residues. With 5 bases clipped from V and 4 bases from J, the junction kept 8 bases outside the gene matches. Germline V lookup: CDR1 SGHTA, CDR2 FQGNSA.

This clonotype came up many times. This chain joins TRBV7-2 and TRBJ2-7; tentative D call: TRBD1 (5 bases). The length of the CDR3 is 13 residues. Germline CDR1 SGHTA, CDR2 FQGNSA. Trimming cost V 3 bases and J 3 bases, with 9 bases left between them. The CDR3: CASSFDRVYEQYF. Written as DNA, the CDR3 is TGTGCCAGCAGCTTTGACAGAGTCTACGAGCAGTACTTC.

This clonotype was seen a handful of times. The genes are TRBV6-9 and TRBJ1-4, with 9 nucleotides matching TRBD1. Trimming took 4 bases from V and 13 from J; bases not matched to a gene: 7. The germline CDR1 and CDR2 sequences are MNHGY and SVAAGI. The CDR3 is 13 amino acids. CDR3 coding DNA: TGTGCCAGCAGTTTCACAGGGGGCAACAGACTGTTTTTT. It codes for CASSFTGGNRLFF.

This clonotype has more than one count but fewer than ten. DNA for the CDR3: TGCGCCAGCACTTTACAGGGGAAGGGGGAGACCCAGTACTTC. Its protein product is CASTLQGKGETQYF. The chain uses TRBV5-1 and TRBJ2-5; the match to TRBD1 covers 7 bases. The CDR3 has 14 amino acids. With V trimmed by 6 bases and J by 5 bases, 10 bases remained unmatched. The germline gives CDR1 SGHRS, CDR2 YFSETQ.

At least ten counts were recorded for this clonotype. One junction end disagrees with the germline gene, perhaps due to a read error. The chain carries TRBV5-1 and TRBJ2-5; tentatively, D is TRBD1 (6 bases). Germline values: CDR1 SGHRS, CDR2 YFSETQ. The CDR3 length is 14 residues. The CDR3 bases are TGTGCCAGCAGCCCAGGACAGACTCAAGAGACCCAGTACTTC. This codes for CASSPGQTQETQYF.

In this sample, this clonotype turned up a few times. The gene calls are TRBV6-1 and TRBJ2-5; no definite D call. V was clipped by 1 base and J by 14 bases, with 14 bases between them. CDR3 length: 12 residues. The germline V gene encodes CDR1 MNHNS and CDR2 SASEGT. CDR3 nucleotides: TGTGCCAGCAGTGAAGGGCCTCTCTACCCTTACTTC. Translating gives CASSEGPLYPYF.

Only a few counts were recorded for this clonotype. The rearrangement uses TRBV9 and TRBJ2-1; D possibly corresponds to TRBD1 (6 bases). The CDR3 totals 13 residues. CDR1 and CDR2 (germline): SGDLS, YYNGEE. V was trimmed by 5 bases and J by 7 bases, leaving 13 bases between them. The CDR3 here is CASSLIQGNEQFF. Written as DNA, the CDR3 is TGTGCCAGCAGTCTGATACAGGGAAATGAGCAGTTCTTC.

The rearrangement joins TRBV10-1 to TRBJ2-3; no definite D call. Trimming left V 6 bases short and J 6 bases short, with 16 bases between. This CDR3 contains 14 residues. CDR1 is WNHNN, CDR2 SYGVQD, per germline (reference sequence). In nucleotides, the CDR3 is TGCGCCAGCAGCTCCGGGCCCATAGTGGATACGCAGTATTTT. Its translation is CASSSGPIVDTQYF.

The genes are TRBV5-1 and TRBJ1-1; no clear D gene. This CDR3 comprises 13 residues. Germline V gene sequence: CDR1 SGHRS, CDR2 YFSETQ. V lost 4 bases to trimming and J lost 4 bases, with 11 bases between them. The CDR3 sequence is CASSVATSTEAFF. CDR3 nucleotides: TGCGCCAGCAGCGTGGCCACCTCCACTGAAGCTTTCTTT.

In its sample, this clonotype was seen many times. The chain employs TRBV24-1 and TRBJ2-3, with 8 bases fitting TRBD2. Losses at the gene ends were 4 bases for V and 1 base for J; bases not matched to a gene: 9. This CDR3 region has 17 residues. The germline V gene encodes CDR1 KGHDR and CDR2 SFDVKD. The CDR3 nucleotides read TGTGCCACCAGTGACCCGGCTCCAGCGGGGGGCACAGATACGCAGTATTTT. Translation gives CATSDPAPAGGTDTQYF.

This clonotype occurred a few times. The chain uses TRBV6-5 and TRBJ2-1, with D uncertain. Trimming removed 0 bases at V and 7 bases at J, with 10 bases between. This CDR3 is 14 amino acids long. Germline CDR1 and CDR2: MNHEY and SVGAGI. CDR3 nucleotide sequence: TGTGCCAGCAGTTACTCGAAAACCGGGAATGAGCAGTTCTTC. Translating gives CASSYSKTGNEQFF.

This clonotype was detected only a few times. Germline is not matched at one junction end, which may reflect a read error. For the CDR3, the DNA is TGTGCCAGCAGTTTATCCCCTAGCGGGGTACAAGACACCCAGTACTTC. This gives the protein CASSLSPSGVQDTQYF. This chain joins TRBV27 and TRBJ2-5; 9 positions agree with TRBD2. CDR3 length: 16 amino acids. Germline V lookup: CDR1 MNHEY, CDR2 SMNVEV (reference sequence).